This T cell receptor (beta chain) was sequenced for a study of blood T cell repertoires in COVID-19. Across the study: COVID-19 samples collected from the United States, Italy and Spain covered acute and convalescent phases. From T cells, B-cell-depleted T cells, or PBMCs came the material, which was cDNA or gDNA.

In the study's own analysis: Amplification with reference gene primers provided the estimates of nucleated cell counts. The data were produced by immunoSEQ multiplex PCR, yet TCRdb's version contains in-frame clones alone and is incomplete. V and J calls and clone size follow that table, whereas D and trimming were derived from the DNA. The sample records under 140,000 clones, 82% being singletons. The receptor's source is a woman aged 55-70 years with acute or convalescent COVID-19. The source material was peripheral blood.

CDR3 sequence reads: CASSSRDRAYQPQHF. The CDR3, as DNA: TGTGCCAGCAGTTCCCGGGACAGAGCCTATCAGCCCCAGCATTTT. The chain employs TRBV6-2 or TRBV6-3 and TRBJ1-5; 7 positions agree with TRBD1. With 4 bases clipped from V and 5 bases from J, the junction kept 8 bases outside the gene matches. Germline CDR1 is MNHEY and CDR2 is SVGEGT. The CDR3 consists of 15 residues.